One sample yielded the 26 T cell receptor beta chains listed below, sequenced in a study of beta chain features in type 1 diabetes. TCRB transcripts that were expressed got sequenced, as all of the isolated RNA had been reverse transcribed. The table came from immunoSEQ multiplex PCR; TCRdb's copy has only in-frame clones and leaves some out. This sample has about 140,000 clones, with less than 10% found just once. Sequenced material: central memory CD4+ T cells from blood. The receptors shown here come from a woman aged 40-49 years in good health.

The gene calls are TRBV18 and TRBJ1-6; D may be TRBD1 (5 bases). V was shortened by 0 bases and J by 5 bases, with 11 bases between the two germline ends. Germline-derived CDR1 and CDR2 are KGHSH and LQKENI. This CDR3 region has 16 residues. CDR3 in DNA: TGTGCCAGCTCACCACCGTACGGGGGAGATAATTCACCCCTCCACTTT. It yields the protein CASSPPYGGDNSPLHF.

The chain employs TRBV27 and TRBJ2-3, with D possibly TRBD2 on 6 matching bases. The CDR3 has 14 residues. Trimming cost V 6 bases and J 6 bases, with 16 bases left between them. In germline, CDR1 is MNHEY, CDR2 SMNVEV (reference sequence). CDR3 sequence reads: CASRPDWGEDTQYF. In DNA, the CDR3 is TGTGCCAGCAGACCCGATTGGGGGGAGGATACGCAGTATTTT.

This clone came up a few times. The chain has TRBV9 and TRBJ2-7, with 12 bases fitting TRBD2. In germline, CDR1 is SGDLS, CDR2 YYNGEE. Losses at the gene ends were 3 bases for V and 5 bases for J; bases not matched to a gene: 18. The CDR3 has 19 amino acids. This CDR3 is CASSAGLAGGPNFRNEQYF. The CDR3 nucleotides are TGTGCCAGCAGCGCAGGGCTAGCGGGGGGGCCCAATTTTAGGAACGAGCAGTACTTC.

This clone was seen only a few times. The V and J genes are TRBV9 and TRBJ2-5; 11 nucleotides agree with TRBD2. V lost 0 bases and J lost 0; bases outside the gene matches: 4. In germline, CDR1 is SGDLS, CDR2 YYNGEE. This CDR3 is built from 17 residues. The CDR3 is CASSVGVAGGYQETQYF. CDR3 DNA: TGTGCCAGCAGCGTAGGTGTAGCGGGGGGGTACCAAGAGACCCAGTACTTC. Drawing the rest from reference TRBV9 and TRBJ2-5, the complete variable domain is DSGVTQTPKHLITATGQRVTLRCSPRSGDLSVYWYQQSLDQGLQFLIQYYNGEERAKGNILERFSAQQFPDLHSELNLSSLELGDSALYFCASSVGVAGGYQETQYFGPGTRLLVL.

This clone was observed a few times. The genes are TRBV7-9 and TRBJ2-4; 7 bases agree with TRBD1. The germline CDR1 and CDR2 sequences are SEHNR and FQNEAQ (reference sequence). J lost 0 bases, V lost 5 bases, and 7 bases had no gene match. There are 16 residues in the CDR3. The CDR3 region has the DNA TGTGCCAGCAGCACCCCGGGACAGCTAGCCAAAAACATTCAGTACTTC. Translating gives CASSTPGQLAKNIQYF.

This clone was counted a few times. As DNA, the CDR3 is TGTGCCAGCAGCTTCGGACAGCTGAGTGGCTACACCTTC. This codes for CASSFGQLSGYTF. This chain joins TRBV9 and TRBJ1-2; weak D call: TRBD1 (6 bases). The CDR3 contains 13 residues. The V end lost 4 bases, the J end lost 7 bases, and 14 bases lay between the germline ends. The germline CDR1 and CDR2 sequences are SGDLS and YYNGEE.

The chain combines TRBV29-1 with TRBJ2-2; D is ambiguous. V lost 4 bases and J lost 6, with 12 bases in between. The germline CDR1 and CDR2 sequences are SQVTM and ANQGSEA. This CDR3 is built from 13 residues. CDR3 bases: TGCAGCGTTGGGGCCGATCAAGCCGGGGAGCTGTTTTTT. Protein sequence: CSVGADQAGELFF.

This sequence joins TRBV29-1 and TRBJ2-2, with 9 bases identical to TRBD1. The CDR3 has 14 residues. Trimming at V came to 6 bases and at J to 8 bases, leaving 10 bases not matched to a gene. From germline, CDR1 is SQVTM and CDR2 ANQGSEA. CDR3 in amino acids: CSVRDRAFGGELFF. CDR3 nucleotides: TGCAGCGTGAGGGACAGGGCGTTTGGGGGGGAGCTGTTTTTT.

This clone was counted a few times. The J gene is TRBJ2-3, the V gene TRBV7-2; 8 nucleotides line up with TRBD2. This CDR3 region has 15 residues. J was trimmed by 4 bases and V by 1 base; bases with no gene match: 4. The germline gives CDR1 SGHTA, CDR2 FQGNSA. This CDR3 reads CASSLVTSAADTQYF. Written as DNA, the CDR3 is TGTGCCAGCAGCTTAGTGACTAGCGCGGCAGATACGCAGTATTTT.

There are a few counts of this clone. The CDR3 sequence is CATSNPTGPNEKLFF. DNA for the CDR3: TGTGCCACCAGCAATCCGACAGGTCCCAATGAAAAACTGTTTTTT. This chain uses TRBV15 with TRBJ1-4; D perhaps matches TRBD1 (6 bases). Trimming cost V 4 bases and J 5 bases, with 14 bases left between them. The CDR3 runs to 15 residues. CDR1 is LNHNV and CDR2 is YYDKDF in the germline V gene (reference sequence).

On this clone: This specimen includes other DNA sequences encoding the same CDR3. The chain links TRBV7-8 to TRBJ2-1; 11 positions agree with TRBD2. Germline trimming cut 0 bases from V and 4 bases from J; bases unmatched to any gene: 2. There are 16 residues in the CDR3. Germline V gene lookup returns CDR1 SGHVS and CDR2 FQNEAQ. CDR3 in amino acids: CASSLAASGGYNEQFF. Written as DNA, the CDR3 is TGTGCCAGCAGCTTAGCGGCTAGCGGGGGGTACAATGAGCAGTTCTTC.

This clone has just a few counts. The CDR3 DNA reads as TGTGCCAGCAGCCCCTCAGGGGGCGGAAATTCACCCCTCCACTTT. Encoded protein: CASSPSGGGNSPLHF. The rearrangement uses TRBV7-6 and TRBJ1-6; 8 bases line up with TRBD1. Germline V CDR1 and CDR2: SGHVS, FNYEAQ. With V trimmed by 5 bases and J by 7 bases, 7 bases remained unmatched. The CDR3 length is 15 residues.

The chain recombines TRBV27 with TRBJ1-5, with TRBD1 matching over 7 bases. Germline assignment: CDR1 MNHEY and CDR2 SMNVEV (reference sequence). After removal of 6 bases from V and 6 bases from J, the junction contained 8 bases not matched to a gene. The CDR3 has 14 residues. The CDR3 DNA sequence: TGTGCCAGCAGCAAAGACAGGGCCGTTCAGCCCCAGCATTTT. It codes for CASSKDRAVQPQHF.

This clone was seen a few times. V gene TRBV6-1 combines with J gene TRBJ1-2; tentatively, D is TRBD1 (6 bases). V lost 6 bases and J lost 8, with 22 bases in between. The CDR3 runs to 15 residues. Germline V gene lookup returns CDR1 MNHNS and CDR2 SASEGT. The CDR3 sequence is CASSDIRGGQGGYTF. CDR3 DNA sequence: TGTGCCAGCAGCGACATCCGCGGGGGCCAAGGGGGCTACACCTTC.

The genes are TRBV5-1 and TRBJ2-2; 7 bases align to TRBD1. The trim removed 0 bases at V and 4 bases at J, leaving 3 bases unmatched. Germline CDR1 SGHRS, CDR2 YFSETQ. The CDR3 length is 15 residues. The CDR3 nucleotides are TGCGCCAGCAGCTTGGTAGGGGGCGTCACCGGGGAGCTGTTTTTT. Translating it yields CASSLVGGVTGELFF.

The chain is built from TRBV2 and TRBJ1-5, with unresolved D. Per the germline V gene, CDR1 is SNHLY and CDR2 is FYNNEI. V was shortened by 2 bases and J by 2 bases, with 7 bases between the two germline ends. The CDR3 totals 14 residues. The CDR3 DNA sequence: TGTGCCAGCAGTGAACGGAGGGGCAATCAGCCCCAGCATTTT. It yields the protein CASSERRGNQPQHF.

The chain uses TRBV5-4 and TRBJ2-2; 8 nucleotides agree with TRBD1. The CDR3 is 16 amino acids. The J segment lost 0 bases and the V segment lost 3 bases, leaving 4 bases of the junction unmatched. CDR1 is SGHNT and CDR2 is YYREEE in the germline V gene (reference sequence). CDR3 region: CASSSGTGSNTGELFF. The CDR3 DNA reads TGTGCCAGCAGCTCTGGGACAGGTTCGAACACCGGGGAGCTGTTTTTT. Combining the CDR3 with reference TRBV5-4 and TRBJ2-2 gives the whole variable domain ETGVTQSPTHLIKTRGQQVTLRCSSQSGHNTVSWYQQALGQGPQFIFQYYREEENGRGNFPPRFSGLQFPNYSSELNVNALELDDSALYLCASSSGTGSNTGELFFGEGSRLTVL.

V gene TRBV5-5 combines with J gene TRBJ2-2; 8 bases fit TRBD2. Germline values: CDR1 SGHKS, CDR2 YYEKEE (reference sequence). After removal of 1 base from V and 0 bases from J, the junction contained 5 bases not matched to a gene. The CDR3 is made up of 17 amino acids. CDR3 sequence reads: CASSLLAGGANTGELFF. The CDR3 nucleotides are TGTGCCAGCAGCTTGCTGGCGGGGGGCGCGAACACCGGGGAGCTGTTTTTT.

This clone was detected only a few times. The gene calls are TRBV6-6 and TRBJ2-7, with a possible D match to TRBD2 (5 bases). Germline V lookup: CDR1 MNHNY, CDR2 SVGAGI (reference sequence). With 6 bases removed from V and 0 bases from J, the gap between germline ends came to 12 bases. The CDR3 contains 14 residues. In DNA form, the CDR3 reads TGTGCCAGCAGGGACGAGGACTTCTCCTACGAGCAGTACTTC. Its protein product is CASRDEDFSYEQYF.

This clone has ten or more counts. The chain couples TRBV29-1 to TRBJ2-5; 11 bases match TRBD2. This CDR3 has 13 residues. In germline, CDR1 is SQVTM, CDR2 ANQGSEA. The junction had 6 bases not matched to a gene; V was cut back by 5 bases and J by 7 bases. DNA for the CDR3: TGCAGCGTTCAAATAGCGGGGGGGTTGACCCAGTACTTC. It yields the protein CSVQIAGGLTQYF.

The CDR3 sequence: CASRISLLTGRTDTQYF. In DNA, the CDR3 is TGCGCCAGCCGAATTTCTCTACTGACAGGGAGAACAGATACGCAGTATTTT. V is TRBV5-1 and J is TRBJ2-3, with 7 nucleotides matching TRBD1. The junction had 17 bases not matched to a gene; V was cut back by 7 bases and J by 3 bases. The CDR3 loop spans 17 amino acids. Germline-derived CDR1 and CDR2 are SGHRS and YFSETQ.

V gene TRBV10-2 combines with J gene TRBJ2-1, with D perhaps matching TRBD1 (6 bases). This CDR3 contains 14 residues. Germline V gives CDR1 WSHSY, CDR2 SAAADI. The V end lost 8 bases, the J end lost 5 bases, and 16 bases lay between the germline ends. CDR3 in amino acids: CASLTGFADNEQFF. CDR3 DNA: TGCGCCAGCTTAACAGGGTTCGCGGACAATGAGCAGTTCTTC.

This sequence joins TRBV6-4 and TRBJ1-2; 7 bases align to TRBD1. Trimming cost V 3 bases and J 4 bases; bases outside gene matches: 11. Germline lookup yields CDR1 MRHNA and CDR2 SNTAGT. CDR3 length equals 16 residues. This CDR3 is CASSENEGAPGYGYTF. The CDR3 DNA follows: TGTGCCAGCAGTGAAAACGAGGGGGCGCCGGGCTATGGCTACACCTTC.

In this sample, this clone turned up a few times. The chain carries TRBV10-2 and TRBJ1-2; 7 bases line up with TRBD1. J was trimmed by 2 bases and V by 5 bases; bases with no gene match: 5. Germline V gene sequence: CDR1 WSHSY, CDR2 SAAADI. CDR3 length: 14 residues. The CDR3 is CASSYLQGNYGYTF. The CDR3 nucleotides are TGCGCCAGCAGTTACCTACAGGGGAACTATGGCTACACCTTC.

This chain joins TRBV18 and TRBJ2-5; 8 bases map to TRBD2. CDR3 length: 15 amino acids. The germline CDR1 and CDR2 sequences are KGHSH and LQKENI. The V segment lost 2 bases and the J segment 5 bases; nucleotides outside the gene matches: 7. CDR3 nucleotide sequence: TGTGCCAGCTCACCAGCCGGGACTAGTGGCGAGACCCAGTACTTC. Its translation: CASSPAGTSGETQYF.

This clone has more than one count but fewer than ten. The chain links TRBV2 to TRBJ1-2, with 7 bases aligning to TRBD1. The V gene end was trimmed by 7 bases and the J gene end by 1 base; junction bases not matched to a gene: 6. Germline CDR1 and CDR2: SNHLY and FYNNEI. The CDR3 totals 14 residues. The CDR3 here is CASTGGAINYGYTF. The CDR3 nucleotides are TGTGCCAGCACAGGGGGAGCAATTAACTATGGCTACACCTTC.